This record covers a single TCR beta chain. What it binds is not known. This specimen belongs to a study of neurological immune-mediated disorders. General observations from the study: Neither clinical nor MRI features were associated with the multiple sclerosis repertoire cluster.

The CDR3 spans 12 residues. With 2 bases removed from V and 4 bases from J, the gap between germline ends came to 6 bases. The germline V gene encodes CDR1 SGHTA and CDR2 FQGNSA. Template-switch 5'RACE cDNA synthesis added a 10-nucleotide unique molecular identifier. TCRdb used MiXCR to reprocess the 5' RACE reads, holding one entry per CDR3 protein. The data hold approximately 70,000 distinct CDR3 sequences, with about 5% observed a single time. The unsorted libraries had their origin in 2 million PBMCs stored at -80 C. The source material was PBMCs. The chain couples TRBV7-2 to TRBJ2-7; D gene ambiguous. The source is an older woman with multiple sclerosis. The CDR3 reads CASSLIGYEQYF. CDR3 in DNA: TGTGCCAGCAGCTTAATAGGGTACGAGCAGTACTTC.